Listed below are T cell receptor beta chains from one sample, sequenced in a study of blood T cell repertoires in COVID-19. Profiled with immunoSEQ multiplex PCR; TCRdb holds only in-frame clones, not every one. The table records some 370,000 clones, around 90% of them present only once. Sequencing used peripheral blood. The receptor set was obtained from a man aged 18 to 29 with active or convalescent COVID-19. Both conserved end residues are part of each CDR3. The order of the fields is J gene, V gene, clone size, D gene, CDR3 DNA, CDR3 protein. The D gene is left open where the match is weak. Only part of the rows carry a size: once, few, many, or a class if the clone is expanded.

j_call: TRBJ2-1; v_call: TRBV10-1; clone_size: NA; d_call: NA; cdr3_nt: TGCGCCAGCAGCGAGAAGAGCTCCTACAATGAGCAGTTCTTC; cdr3_aa: CASSEKSSYNEQFF
j_call: TRBJ2-1; v_call: TRBV6-7; clone_size: NA; d_call: NA; cdr3_nt: TGTGCCAGCAGTCCCTTTGACTCAAACAAGCAAGGTGAGCAGTTCTTC; cdr3_aa: CASSPFDSNKQGEQFF
j_call: TRBJ2-2; v_call: TRBV6-2/TRBV6-3; clone_size: NA; d_call: TRBD1; cdr3_nt: TGTGCCAGCAGTATACCCGGACAGGGCGGGGAGCTGTTTTTT; cdr3_aa: CASSIPGQGGELFF
j_call: TRBJ1-1; v_call: TRBV27; clone_size: once; d_call: NA; cdr3_nt: TGTGCCAGCAGTTTAGGCCAGGGGAACACTGAAGCTTTCTTT; cdr3_aa: CASSLGQGNTEAFF
j_call: TRBJ2-3; v_call: TRBV11-1; clone_size: NA; d_call: NA; cdr3_nt: TGTGCCAGCAGATGGACAGCCTACACAGATACGCAGTATTTT; cdr3_aa: CASRWTAYTDTQYF
j_call: TRBJ1-5; v_call: TRBV11-2; clone_size: NA; d_call: NA; cdr3_nt: TGTGCCAGCAGCGTAAACATATTCCAGCCCCAGCATTTT; cdr3_aa: CASSVNIFQPQHF
j_call: TRBJ1-2; v_call: TRBV6-5; clone_size: NA; d_call: TRBD1; cdr3_nt: TGTGCCAGCAACCTACAGGGGACGTCCAACTATGGCTACACCTTC; cdr3_aa: CASNLQGTSNYGYTF
j_call: TRBJ1-2; v_call: TRBV5-1; clone_size: NA; d_call: NA; cdr3_nt: TGCGCCAGCAGCTTGTGGGCAGCGGGGAACTATGGCTACACCTTC; cdr3_aa: CASSLWAAGNYGYTF
j_call: TRBJ1-6; v_call: TRBV9; clone_size: NA; d_call: TRBD1; cdr3_nt: TGTGCCAGCAGCGCCGGGACAGCGATTTATAATTCACCCCTCCACTTT; cdr3_aa: CASSAGTAIYNSPLHF
j_call: TRBJ2-1; v_call: TRBV24-1; clone_size: NA; d_call: NA; cdr3_nt: TGTGCCACCAGTGGGGGGGTTTGGGAGCAGTTCTTC; cdr3_aa: CATSGGVWEQFF
j_call: TRBJ1-2; v_call: TRBV4-2; clone_size: once; d_call: NA; cdr3_nt: TGTGCCAGCAGCCAAGCCCTGACAGGCGGAAACTATGGCTACACCTTC; cdr3_aa: CASSQALTGGNYGYTF
j_call: TRBJ1-4; v_call: TRBV27; clone_size: NA; d_call: TRBD1; cdr3_nt: TGTGCCAGCACAGCGACAGGGGGGGAAAAACTGTTTTTT; cdr3_aa: CASTATGGEKLFF
j_call: TRBJ1-6; v_call: TRBV4-3; clone_size: NA; d_call: NA; cdr3_nt: TGCGCCAGCAGCCAAGAACAGAAGAGCTCCTATAATTCACCCCTCCACTTT; cdr3_aa: CASSQEQKSSYNSPLHF
j_call: TRBJ1-1; v_call: TRBV21-1; clone_size: NA; d_call: NA; cdr3_nt: TGTGCCAGCGGTGGCGGGTTGGCTTTCTTT; cdr3_aa: CASGGGLAFF
j_call: TRBJ1-2; v_call: TRBV7-8; clone_size: NA; d_call: NA; cdr3_nt: TGTGCCAGCAGCCCCGCCGTGGACAGCGACACCCCTAACTATGGCTACACCTTC; cdr3_aa: CASSPAVDSDTPNYGYTF
j_call: TRBJ1-2; v_call: TRBV27; clone_size: NA; d_call: TRBD1; cdr3_nt: TGTGCCAGCAGTTCCCCTGGACAGGGCCGAGGCTACACCTTC; cdr3_aa: CASSSPGQGRGYTF
j_call: TRBJ1-2; v_call: TRBV7-9; clone_size: NA; d_call: NA; cdr3_nt: TGTGCCAGCAGCTTAGCCGGGGGAGGGTATGGCTACACCTTC; cdr3_aa: CASSLAGGGYGYTF
j_call: TRBJ1-2; v_call: TRBV18; clone_size: NA; d_call: NA; cdr3_nt: TGTGCCAGCTCACCTCCCCAGGGGACCTATGGCTACACCTTC; cdr3_aa: CASSPPQGTYGYTF
j_call: TRBJ2-7; v_call: TRBV29-1; clone_size: NA; d_call: TRBD2; cdr3_nt: TGCAGCGTTGAGACTAGCGGTTACGAGCAGTACTTC; cdr3_aa: CSVETSGYEQYF
j_call: TRBJ2-7; v_call: TRBV4-1; clone_size: NA; d_call: TRBD1; cdr3_nt: TGCGCCAGCAGCTATCGACAGGGAGATTACGAGCAGTACTTC; cdr3_aa: CASSYRQGDYEQYF
j_call: TRBJ1-1; v_call: TRBV12-3/TRBV12-4; clone_size: NA; d_call: NA; cdr3_nt: TGTGCCAGCAGTTCCGGGACAGAAGCTTTCTTT; cdr3_aa: CASSSGTEAFF
j_call: TRBJ1-1; v_call: TRBV19; clone_size: once; d_call: TRBD1; cdr3_nt: TGTGCCAGTAGTCCCCGGACAGGGGACACTGAAGCTTTCTTT; cdr3_aa: CASSPRTGDTEAFF
j_call: TRBJ2-7; v_call: TRBV5-6; clone_size: NA; d_call: TRBD1; cdr3_nt: TGTGCCAGCAGCCGAAGGGGGCCCAGATCTTTTGGGCAGTACTTC; cdr3_aa: CASSRRGPRSFGQYF
j_call: TRBJ1-1; v_call: TRBV7-2; clone_size: NA; d_call: NA; cdr3_nt: TGTGCCAGCAGCTTAGCCTCCCCCTGGAGGGACCCGAACACTGAAGCTTTCTTT; cdr3_aa: CASSLASPWRDPNTEAFF
j_call: TRBJ1-5; v_call: TRBV6-4; clone_size: NA; d_call: NA; cdr3_nt: TGTGCCAGCAGTAATGGGATGGGGAGTATGAATCAGCCCCAGCATTTT; cdr3_aa: CASSNGMGSMNQPQHF
j_call: TRBJ2-2; v_call: TRBV29-1; clone_size: NA; d_call: TRBD1; cdr3_nt: TGCAGCGCCCCGGGACAGGGGAATGCCGGGGAGCTGTTTTTT; cdr3_aa: CSAPGQGNAGELFF
j_call: TRBJ1-2; v_call: TRBV4-3; clone_size: NA; d_call: TRBD1; cdr3_nt: TGCGCCAGCAGCCACCGACAGGGCGTGGATGGCTACACCTTC; cdr3_aa: CASSHRQGVDGYTF
j_call: TRBJ1-1; v_call: TRBV28; clone_size: NA; d_call: NA; cdr3_nt: TGTGCCAGCACCCTCCATGCCAGGGGAAACACTGAAGCTTTCTTT; cdr3_aa: CASTLHARGNTEAFF
j_call: TRBJ2-5; v_call: TRBV5-8; clone_size: once; d_call: NA; cdr3_nt: TGTGCCAGCAGTTCCGGGACACGGTACCAAGAGACCCAGTACTTC; cdr3_aa: CASSSGTRYQETQYF
j_call: TRBJ1-5; v_call: TRBV6-2/TRBV6-3; clone_size: NA; d_call: NA; cdr3_nt: TGTGCCAGCAGTTACTTCCGGGAGGCTCAGCCCCAGCATTTT; cdr3_aa: CASSYFREAQPQHF
j_call: TRBJ1-5; v_call: TRBV11-2; clone_size: NA; d_call: NA; cdr3_nt: TGTGCCAGCAGCTTAGATACGCTCGGGGGTAGGCAGCCCCAGCATTTT; cdr3_aa: CASSLDTLGGRQPQHF
j_call: TRBJ2-1; v_call: TRBV7-7; clone_size: NA; d_call: TRBD2; cdr3_nt: TGTGCTAGCAGCTTAGGGAGGACTAGCGGGTCCAATGAGCAGTTCTTC; cdr3_aa: CASSLGRTSGSNEQFF
j_call: TRBJ1-5; v_call: TRBV28; clone_size: NA; d_call: NA; cdr3_nt: TGTGCCAGCAGGCGTACAGGGTCCACAAATCAGCCCCAGCATTTT; cdr3_aa: CASRRTGSTNQPQHF
j_call: TRBJ2-7; v_call: TRBV6-2/TRBV6-3; clone_size: NA; d_call: NA; cdr3_nt: TGTGCCAGCAGTTACGCCGGGACTGGTTACGAGCAGTACTTC; cdr3_aa: CASSYAGTGYEQYF
j_call: TRBJ2-6; v_call: TRBV9; clone_size: NA; d_call: NA; cdr3_nt: TGTGCCAGCAGCGTAGTCCTCTCTGGGGCCAACGTCCTGACTTTC; cdr3_aa: CASSVVLSGANVLTF
j_call: TRBJ1-3; v_call: TRBV5-1; clone_size: NA; d_call: NA; cdr3_nt: TGCGCCAGCAGCTTGGACAGTCTCTCTGGAAACACCATATATTTT; cdr3_aa: CASSLDSLSGNTIYF
j_call: TRBJ2-1; v_call: TRBV29-1; clone_size: NA; d_call: NA; cdr3_nt: TGCAGCGTTGACTCGGCGGAGACCTCCTACAATGAGCAGTTCTTC; cdr3_aa: CSVDSAETSYNEQFF
j_call: TRBJ2-7; v_call: TRBV7-2; clone_size: NA; d_call: TRBD2; cdr3_nt: TGTGCCAGCAGCCGCGGGACTATGAACGAGCAGTACTTC; cdr3_aa: CASSRGTMNEQYF
j_call: TRBJ2-1; v_call: TRBV6-2/TRBV6-3; clone_size: once; d_call: TRBD2; cdr3_nt: TGTGCCAGCACCCCTTGGGACTACCCTTACAATGAGCAGTTCTTC; cdr3_aa: CASTPWDYPYNEQFF
j_call: TRBJ2-7; v_call: TRBV5-1; clone_size: NA; d_call: TRBD2; cdr3_nt: TGCGCCAGCAGTACTAGCGGTTACTACGAGCAGTACTTC; cdr3_aa: CASSTSGYYEQYF
j_call: TRBJ1-1; v_call: TRBV19; clone_size: NA; d_call: NA; cdr3_nt: TGTGCCAGTAGTAACTGGGCCACTGAAGCTTTCTTT; cdr3_aa: CASSNWATEAFF